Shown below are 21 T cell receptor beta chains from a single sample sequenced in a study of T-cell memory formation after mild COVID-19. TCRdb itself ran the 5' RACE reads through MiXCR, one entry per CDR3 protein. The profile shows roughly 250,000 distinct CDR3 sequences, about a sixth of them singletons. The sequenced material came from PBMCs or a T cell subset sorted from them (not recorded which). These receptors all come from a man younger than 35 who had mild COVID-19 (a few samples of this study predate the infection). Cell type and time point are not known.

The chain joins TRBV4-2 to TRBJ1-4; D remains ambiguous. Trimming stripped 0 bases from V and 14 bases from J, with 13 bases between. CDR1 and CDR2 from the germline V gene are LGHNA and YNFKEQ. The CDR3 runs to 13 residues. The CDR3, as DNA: TGTGCCAGCAGCCAAGATAGGTCGCCGGTTCTGTTTTTT. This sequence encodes CASSQDRSPVLFF.

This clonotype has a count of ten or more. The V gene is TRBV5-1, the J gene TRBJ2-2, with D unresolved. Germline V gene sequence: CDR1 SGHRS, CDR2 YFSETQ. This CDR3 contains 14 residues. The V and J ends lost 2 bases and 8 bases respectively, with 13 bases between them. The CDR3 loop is CASSFLETSGELFF. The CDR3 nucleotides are TGCGCCAGCAGCTTCCTCGAGACCTCAGGGGAGCTGTTTTTT.

The CDR3 bases are TGTGCCAGCAGCGTTTTAACAGGGGGTGACGGCTACACCTTC. Its translation is CASSVLTGGDGYTF. The chain carries TRBV9 and TRBJ1-2, with 8 bases identical to TRBD1. Trimming cost V 2 bases and J 8 bases; bases outside gene matches: 8. Germline CDR1 is SGDLS and CDR2 is YYNGEE. CDR3 size: 14 residues. Complete variable domain (other parts from reference TRBV9 and TRBJ1-2): DSGVTQTPKHLITATGQRVTLRCSPRSGDLSVYWYQQSLDQGLQFLIQYYNGEERAKGNILERFSAQQFPDLHSELNLSSLELGDSALYFCASSVLTGGDGYTFGSGTRLTVV.

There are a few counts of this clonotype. The CDR3 coding sequence is TGTGCCAGCAGCCAGTACGGGACTAACCAAGAGACCCAGTACTTC. Translating gives CASSQYGTNQETQYF. The J gene is TRBJ2-5, the V gene TRBV4-2; 7 bases agree with TRBD2. V was pared by 3 bases and J by 0 bases, with 4 bases of the junction left unmatched. CDR3 size: 15 residues. Germline CDR1 is LGHNA and CDR2 is YNFKEQ.

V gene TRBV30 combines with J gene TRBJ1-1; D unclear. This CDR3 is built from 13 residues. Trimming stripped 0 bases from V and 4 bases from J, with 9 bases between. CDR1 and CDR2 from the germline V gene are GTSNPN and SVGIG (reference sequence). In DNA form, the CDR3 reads TGTGCCTGGAGTGTAGCCAGAGGCACTGAAGCTTTCTTT. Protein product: CAWSVARGTEAFF.

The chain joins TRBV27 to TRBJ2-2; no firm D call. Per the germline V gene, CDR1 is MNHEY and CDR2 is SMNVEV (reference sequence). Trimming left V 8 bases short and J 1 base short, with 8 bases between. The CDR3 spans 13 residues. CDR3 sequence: CASGKQNTGELFF. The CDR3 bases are TGTGCCAGCGGGAAACAGAACACCGGGGAGCTGTTTTTT.

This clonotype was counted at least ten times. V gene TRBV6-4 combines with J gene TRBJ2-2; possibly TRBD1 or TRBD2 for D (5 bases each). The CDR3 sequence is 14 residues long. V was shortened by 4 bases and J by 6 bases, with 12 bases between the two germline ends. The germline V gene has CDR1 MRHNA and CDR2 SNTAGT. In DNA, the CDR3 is TGTGCCAGCAGTGCCCAGGGAGAGTCCGGGGAGCTGTTTTTT. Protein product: CASSAQGESGELFF.

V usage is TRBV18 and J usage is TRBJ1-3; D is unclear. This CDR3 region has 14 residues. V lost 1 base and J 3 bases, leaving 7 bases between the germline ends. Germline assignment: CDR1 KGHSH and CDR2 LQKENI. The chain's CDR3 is CASSPQGGGNTIYF. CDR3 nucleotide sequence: TGTGCCAGCTCACCACAGGGAGGTGGAAACACCATATATTTT.

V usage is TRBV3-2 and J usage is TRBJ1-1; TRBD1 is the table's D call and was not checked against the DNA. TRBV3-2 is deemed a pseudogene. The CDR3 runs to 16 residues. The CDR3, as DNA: TGTGCCAGCCGCATCCCGACAGGGCTCATGAACACTGAAGCTTTCTTT. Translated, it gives CASRIPTGLMNTEAFF.

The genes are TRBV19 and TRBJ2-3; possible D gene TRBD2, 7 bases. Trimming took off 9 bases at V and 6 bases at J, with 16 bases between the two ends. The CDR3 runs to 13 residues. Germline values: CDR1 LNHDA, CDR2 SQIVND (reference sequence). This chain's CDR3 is CASRLSGGDTQYF. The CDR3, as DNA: TGTGCCAGCAGACTCTCGGGGGGCGATACGCAGTATTTT.

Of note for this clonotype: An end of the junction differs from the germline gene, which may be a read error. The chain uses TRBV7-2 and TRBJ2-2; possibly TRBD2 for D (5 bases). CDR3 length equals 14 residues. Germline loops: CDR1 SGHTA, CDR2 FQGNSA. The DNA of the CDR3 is TGTGCCAGCAGCCGTAATCGGCACACCGGGGAGCTGATTTTT. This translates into CASSRNRHTGELIF.

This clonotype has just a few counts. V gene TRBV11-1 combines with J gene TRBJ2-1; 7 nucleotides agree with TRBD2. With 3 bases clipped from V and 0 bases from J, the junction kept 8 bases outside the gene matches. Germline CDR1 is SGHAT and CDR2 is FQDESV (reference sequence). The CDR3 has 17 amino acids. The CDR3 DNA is TGTGCCAGCAGCTTCCTGGGGGGGTTACCCTCCTACAATGAGCAGTTCTTC. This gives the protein CASSFLGGLPSYNEQFF.

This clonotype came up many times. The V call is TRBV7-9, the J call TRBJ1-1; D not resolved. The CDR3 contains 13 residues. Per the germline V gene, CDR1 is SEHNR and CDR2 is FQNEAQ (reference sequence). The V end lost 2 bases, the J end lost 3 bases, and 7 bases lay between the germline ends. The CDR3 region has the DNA TGTGCCAGCAGCTTAACTGGGGACACTGAAGCTTTCTTT. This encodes CASSLTGDTEAFF. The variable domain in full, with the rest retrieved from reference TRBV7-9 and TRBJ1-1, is DTGVSQNPRHKITKRGQNVTFRCDPISEHNRLYWYRQTLGQGPEFLTYFQNEAQLEKSRLLSDRFSAERPKGSFSTLEIQRTEQGDSAMYLCASSLTGDTEAFFGQGTRLTVV.

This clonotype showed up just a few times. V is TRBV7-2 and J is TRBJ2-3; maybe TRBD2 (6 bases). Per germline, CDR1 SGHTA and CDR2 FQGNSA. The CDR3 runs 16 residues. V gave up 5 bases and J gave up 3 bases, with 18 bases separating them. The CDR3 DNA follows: TGTGCCAGCAGCCAGCGGGTCTCGTGGGTTACAGATACGCAGTATTTT. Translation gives CASSQRVSWVTDTQYF.

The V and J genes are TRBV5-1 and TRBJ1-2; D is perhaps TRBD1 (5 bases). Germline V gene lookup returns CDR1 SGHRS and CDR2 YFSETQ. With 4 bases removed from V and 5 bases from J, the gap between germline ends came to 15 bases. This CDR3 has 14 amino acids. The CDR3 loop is CASSLKPSGYGYTF. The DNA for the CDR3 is TGCGCCAGCAGCCTGAAGCCTTCAGGGTATGGCTACACCTTC.

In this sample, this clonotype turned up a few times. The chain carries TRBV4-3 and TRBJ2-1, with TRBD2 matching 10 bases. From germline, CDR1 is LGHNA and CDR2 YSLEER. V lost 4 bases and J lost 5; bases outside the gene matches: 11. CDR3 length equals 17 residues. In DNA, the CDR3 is TGCGCCAGCAGCCTTCTTCCTAGCGGGGGACGACACAATGAGCAGTTCTTC. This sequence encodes CASSLLPSGGRHNEQFF.

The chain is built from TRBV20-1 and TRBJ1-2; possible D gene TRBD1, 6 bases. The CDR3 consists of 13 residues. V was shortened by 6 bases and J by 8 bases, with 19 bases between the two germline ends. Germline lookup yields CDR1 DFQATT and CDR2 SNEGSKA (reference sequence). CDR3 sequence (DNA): TGCAGTGCCCCCATGAGGGGGGGGCAAGGCTACACCTTC. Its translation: CSAPMRGGQGYTF.

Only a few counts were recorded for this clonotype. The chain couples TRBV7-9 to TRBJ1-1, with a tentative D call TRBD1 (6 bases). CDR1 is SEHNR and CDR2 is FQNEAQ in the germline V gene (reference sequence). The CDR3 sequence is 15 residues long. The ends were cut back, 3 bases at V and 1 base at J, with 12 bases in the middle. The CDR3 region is CASSFRRDKNTEAFF. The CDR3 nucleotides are TGTGCCAGCAGCTTTCGACGGGACAAGAACACTGAAGCTTTCTTT.

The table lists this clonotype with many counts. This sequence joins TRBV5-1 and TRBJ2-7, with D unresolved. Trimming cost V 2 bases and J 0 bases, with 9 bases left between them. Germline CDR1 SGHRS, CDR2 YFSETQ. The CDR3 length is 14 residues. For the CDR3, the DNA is TGCGCCAGCAGCTTTGCCAGGCCCTCCTACGAGCAGTACGTC. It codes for CASSFARPSYEQYV.

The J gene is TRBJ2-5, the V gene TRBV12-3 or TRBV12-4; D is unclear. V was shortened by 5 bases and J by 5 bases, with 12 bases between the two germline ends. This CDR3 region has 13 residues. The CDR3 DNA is TGTGCCAGCAGTCCCCCGCCTCCCGAGACCCAGTACTTC. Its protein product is CASSPPPPETQYF.

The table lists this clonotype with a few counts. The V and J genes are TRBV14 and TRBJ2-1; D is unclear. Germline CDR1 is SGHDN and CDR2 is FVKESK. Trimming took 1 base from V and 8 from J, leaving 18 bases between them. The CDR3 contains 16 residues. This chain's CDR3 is CASSQVPFSWADEQFF. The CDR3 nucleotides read TGTGCCAGCAGCCAAGTCCCCTTTTCCTGGGCGGATGAGCAGTTCTTC.